These T cell receptor beta chains were read from a single sample in a study of blood T cell repertoires in COVID-19. The table came from immunoSEQ multiplex PCR; TCRdb's copy has only in-frame clones and leaves some out. The repertoire consists of about 260,000 clones, with roughly 80% occurring once and the leading ten covering 4.1%. The sequenced sample consisted of PBMCs or T cells enriched from blood (not recorded which). All receptors come from a man aged 25-45 years with acute COVID-19. The CDR3 runs from the conserved cysteine through the conserved F or W. The D gene is left open where the match is weak. Only part of the rows carry a size: once, few, many, or a class if the clone is expanded.

clone size	V gene	D gene	J gene	CDR3 protein	CDR3 DNA
-	TRBV7-9	-	TRBJ2-1	CASSLGRGSYNEQFF	TGTGCCAGCAGCTTAGGGCGGGGATCCTACAATGAGCAGTTCTTC
-	TRBV18	-	TRBJ1-5	CASQDPPGQPQHF	TGTGCCAGCCAAGACCCTCCGGGACAGCCCCAGCATTTT
-	TRBV9	TRBD1	TRBJ1-3	CASSLIPGTAGNTIYF	TGTGCCAGCAGCCTAATTCCCGGGACAGCTGGAAACACCATATATTTT
-	TRBV6-5	-	TRBJ2-5	CASCPGQETQYF	TGTGCCAGCTGCCCAGGCCAAGAGACCCAGTACTTC
-	TRBV19	-	TRBJ1-2	CASSIDRGWDGYTF	TGTGCCAGTAGTATAGACAGGGGATGGGATGGCTACACCTTC
-	TRBV11-3	-	TRBJ2-3	CASSLATGDVDTQYF	TGTGCCAGCAGCTTAGCCACGGGGGATGTAGATACGCAGTATTTT
few	TRBV18	-	TRBJ1-6	CASSPWGGVDNSPLHF	TGTGCCAGCTCACCATGGGGAGGGGTGGATAATTCACCCCTCCACTTT
-	TRBV24-1	-	TRBJ2-3	CATSDSSRDTQYF	TGTGCCACCAGTGACTCCTCCAGGGATACGCAGTATTTT
once	TRBV19	TRBD1	TRBJ1-4	CASKRDRGPAGDEKLFF	TGTGCCAGTAAGCGGGACAGGGGGCCAGCCGGGGATGAAAAACTGTTTTTT
-	TRBV4-2	TRBD2	TRBJ2-5	CASSQGTSPETQYF	TGTGCCAGCAGCCAAGGGACTAGCCCAGAGACCCAGTACTTC
once	TRBV28	-	TRBJ1-1	CASREAGAGTEAFF	TGTGCCAGCAGGGAGGCGGGGGCGGGCACTGAAGCTTTCTTT
-	TRBV5-1	-	TRBJ2-3	CASSPRSGDTQYF	TGTGCCAGCAGCCCCCGCTCCGGGGATACGCAGTATTTT
-	TRBV19	-	TRBJ1-2	CAIRRVNYGYTF	TGTGCCATCCGACGGGTTAACTATGGCTACACCTTC
-	TRBV12-3/TRBV12-4	-	TRBJ2-3	CASRLQGADTQYF	TGTGCCAGCAGACTTCAGGGTGCAGATACGCAGTATTTT
-	TRBV5-4	TRBD1	TRBJ1-2	CASSQDTGAPYYGYTF	TGTGCCAGCAGCCAGGACACAGGGGCCCCGTACTATGGCTACACCTTC
few	TRBV7-8	-	TRBJ2-3	CASSLGGRASTDTQYF	TGTGCCAGCAGCTTAGGCGGGCGCGCTAGCACAGATACGCAGTATTTT
-	TRBV19	-	TRBJ2-3	CASSKRGGATDTQYF	TGTGCCAGTAGCAAGAGAGGGGGGGCAACAGATACGCAGTATTTT
-	TRBV11-2	-	TRBJ1-2	CASSLRGSGGYGYTF	TGTGCCAGCAGCCTCAGAGGGTCGGGGGGCTATGGCTACACCTTC
-	TRBV7-2	-	TRBJ1-2	CASVENYGYTF	TGTGCCAGCGTCGAGAACTATGGCTACACCTTC
few	TRBV6-4	TRBD2	TRBJ2-2	CASRTSYTGELFF	TGTGCCAGCAGGACTAGCTACACCGGGGAGCTGTTTTTT
-	TRBV24-1	TRBD1	TRBJ1-4	CATSDTPGQGGEKLFF	TGTGCCACCAGTGATACCCCTGGACAGGGGGGAGAAAAACTGTTTTTT
once	TRBV19	-	TRBJ2-3	CASSSTGTSHTDTQYF	TGTGCCAGTAGTTCCACCGGGACTTCCCACACAGATACGCAGTATTTT
-	TRBV6-5	-	TRBJ1-5	CASSTFGVGNQPQHF	TGTGCCAGCAGTACCTTCGGGGTGGGCAATCAGCCCCAGCATTTT
once	TRBV7-8	-	TRBJ1-6	CASSSKNSDTEFSSPLHF	TGTGCCAGCAGCAGCAAGAACTCGGACACGGAGTTTAGTTCACCCCTCCACTTT
-	TRBV9	-	TRBJ2-1	CASSVTGVDEQFF	TGTGCCAGCAGCGTGACCGGGGTCGATGAGCAGTTCTTC
few	TRBV14	TRBD1	TRBJ2-5	CASSRRGQGARETQYF	TGTGCCAGCAGCCGAAGGGGACAGGGGGCACGAGAGACCCAGTACTTC
-	TRBV11-2	-	TRBJ1-3	CASSFERRSSGNTIYF	TGTGCCAGCAGCTTTGAGCGTAGAAGCTCTGGAAACACCATATATTTT
-	TRBV19	-	TRBJ2-6	CASSITQGAAGANVLTF	TGTGCCAGTAGTATCACTCAGGGTGCTGCTGGGGCCAACGTCCTGACTTTC
-	TRBV7-8	-	TRBJ1-2	CASSLSAGWYGYTF	TGTGCCAGCAGCTTATCTGCGGGCTGGTATGGCTACACCTTC
-	TRBV6-1	TRBD1	TRBJ1-1	CASSEVGQGVRYTEAFF	TGTGCCAGCAGTGAAGTGGGACAGGGGGTTCGGTACACTGAAGCTTTCTTT
once	TRBV5-4	-	TRBJ2-1	CASHLGSGGQNEQFF	TGTGCCAGTCACCTCGGTTCCGGGGGGCAGAATGAGCAGTTCTTC
-	TRBV7-2	-	TRBJ1-2	CASSSLTGNYGYTF	TGTGCCAGCAGCTCCCTGACGGGGAACTATGGCTACACCTTC
-	TRBV5-5	-	TRBJ1-1	CASSHRVSTEAFF	TGTGCCAGCAGCCACAGGGTAAGCACTGAAGCTTTCTTT
-	TRBV28	TRBD2	TRBJ2-3	CASFPALAPVDTQYF	TGTGCCAGCTTCCCTGCACTAGCGCCGGTAGATACGCAGTATTTT
-	TRBV3-1/TRBV3-2	TRBD2	TRBJ2-5	CASSQGGGRADAETQYF	TGTGCCAGCAGCCAAGGAGGCGGGAGGGCCGATGCGGAGACCCAGTACTTC
-	TRBV7-2	-	TRBJ1-4	CASSLGGFDEKLFF	TGTGCCAGCAGCTTAGGGGGCTTCGATGAAAAACTGTTTTTT
-	TRBV6-5	TRBD1	TRBJ1-6	CASETSGTGKSTLHF	TGTGCCAGCGAAACCTCCGGGACAGGGAAATCTACCCTCCACTTT
few	TRBV6-1	-	TRBJ1-6	CASSEVGPEGSPLHF	TGTGCCAGCAGTGAAGTCGGACCGGAGGGGTCACCCCTCCACTTT
many	TRBV6-2/TRBV6-3	TRBD1	TRBJ1-5	CASSDRETQPQHF	TGTGCCAGCAGTGACAGGGAAACTCAGCCCCAGCATTTT
few	TRBV5-1	TRBD1	TRBJ2-4	CASSLDREFSIQYF	TGTGCCAGCAGCTTGGACAGGGAATTCAGCATTCAGTACTTC
-	TRBV2	TRBD1	TRBJ1-4	CASRRRTGYEKLFF	TGTGCCAGCAGAAGACGGACAGGGTATGAAAAACTGTTTTTT
-	TRBV16	-	TRBJ1-4	CASSQNAAGARGEKLFF	TGTGCCAGCAGCCAAAACGCGGCAGGGGCGCGAGGTGAAAAACTGTTTTTT
-	TRBV28	TRBD1	TRBJ1-1	CASGRGQINTEAFF	TGTGCCAGCGGCAGGGGGCAGATTAACACTGAAGCTTTCTTT